Presented here are 25 T cell receptor beta chains from one specimen sequenced in a study of post-analysis software for immune sequencing data. The antigens of these receptors remain unknown. Libraries were made from TCR beta cDNA, and they carried unique molecular identifiers. TCRdb reanalysed the PCR reads using MiXCR and keeps one entry per CDR3 protein. The data hold 650,000 to 850,000 distinct CDR3 sequences, with around 46% observed a single time. Findings and caveats of the study: Patients showed TRBV5-6, TRBV5-1 and TRBV20-1 among four to six TRBV segments more frequent than in controls.

The sample taken for sequencing was blood. The receptors were sampled from a girl aged 5 to 17 with multiple sclerosis.

The gene calls are TRBV10-3 and TRBJ2-5, with 8 bases matching TRBD1. The germline gives CDR1 ENHRY, CDR2 SYGVKD. CDR3 length: 14 residues. J gave up 5 bases and V 2 bases, and 4 bases lay outside the gene matches. Written as DNA, the CDR3 is TGTGCCATCAGTGAGATAAGGACAGGGGAGACCCAGTACTTC. This sequence encodes CAISEIRTGETQYF.

A word on this clonotype: One end of the junction does not line up with germline, which may come from a read error. The V call is TRBV25-1, the J call TRBJ2-5; D is perhaps TRBD1 or TRBD2 (5 bases each). The CDR3 spans 16 residues. Germline CDR1 and CDR2: MGHDK and SYGVNS. In nucleotides, the CDR3 is TGTGCCAGCAGAGTCCTCGGGACGGTGGGCCAAGAGACCCGGTACTTC. Residues: CASRVLGTVGQETRYF.

V usage is TRBV30 and J usage is TRBJ1-1; maybe TRBD1 (6 bases). This CDR3 has 12 amino acids. Trimming cost V 0 bases and J 8 bases, with 10 bases left between them. Germline loops: CDR1 GTSNPN, CDR2 SVGIG (reference sequence). CDR3 region: CAWSVIGQEAFF. CDR3 bases: TGTGCCTGGAGTGTGATAGGACAGGAAGCTTTCTTT.

V usage is TRBV28 and J usage is TRBJ2-1; D call uncertain. The V end was cut by 5 bases, the J end by 0 bases, with 8 bases between. Per germline, CDR1 MDHEN and CDR2 SYDVKM. The CDR3 runs to 14 residues. The CDR3 loop reads CASSPLNSYNEQFF. The CDR3 bases are TGTGCCAGCAGTCCACTAAACTCCTACAATGAGCAGTTCTTC.

The chain carries TRBV7-8 and TRBJ1-2, with 8 bases lining up with TRBD1. CDR3 length: 12 residues. CDR1 is SGHVS, CDR2 FQNEAQ, per germline. The V and J ends lost 5 bases and 8 bases, in that order; junction bases with no gene match: 4. CDR3 sequence: CASSPQGEGYTF. The CDR3 DNA is TGTGCCAGCAGCCCACAGGGGGAGGGCTACACCTTC.

The J gene is TRBJ1-2, the V gene TRBV11-2; D ambiguous. The CDR3 is made up of 14 amino acids. Trimming removed 0 bases at V and 7 bases at J, with 12 bases between. The germline V gene has CDR1 SGHAT and CDR2 FQNNGV. Here the CDR3 reads CASSLDGGGSGYTF. CDR3 DNA: TGTGCCAGCAGCTTAGATGGCGGAGGGAGTGGCTACACCTTC.

The rearrangement links TRBV12-3 or TRBV12-4 to TRBJ2-7, with TRBD2 identical over 8 bases. The CDR3 length is 13 residues. Germline trimming cut 6 bases from V and 5 bases from J; bases unmatched to any gene: 6. CDR3 amino acids: CASSPGLVNEQYF. CDR3 sequence (DNA): TGTGCCAGCAGCCCGGGACTAGTTAACGAGCAGTACTTC.

The CDR3 nucleotides are TGTGCCAGCAGCCAGGACAGGGGCAGAGGCTACACCTTC. This encodes CASSQDRGRGYTF. The J gene is TRBJ1-2, the V gene TRBV3-1; 9 nucleotides line up with TRBD1. CDR1 and CDR2 (germline): LGHDT, YNNKEL (reference sequence). There are 13 residues in the CDR3. After removal of 3 bases from V and 8 bases from J, the junction contained 4 bases not matched to a gene.

This chain connects TRBV29-1 to TRBJ1-1; 7 bases line up with TRBD1. CDR3 length: 17 residues. The germline V gene encodes CDR1 SQVTM and CDR2 ANQGSEA. The ends lost 7 bases at V and 1 base at J; junction bases unmatched: 18. The CDR3 DNA is TGCAGCGGTTTCACGGGGGTACAGGGGCCACAGAACACTGAAGCTTTCTTT. Translation gives CSGFTGVQGPQNTEAFF.

The chain couples TRBV9 to TRBJ2-3, with a possible D match to TRBD1 (6 bases). Trimming removed 3 bases at V and 4 bases at J, with 12 bases between. The CDR3 runs 14 residues. The germline gives CDR1 SGDLS, CDR2 YYNGEE. The CDR3 sequence: CASSARGWADTQYF. CDR3 DNA: TGTGCCAGCAGCGCCAGGGGATGGGCAGATACGCAGTATTTT.

This chain connects TRBV7-9 to TRBJ2-7, with a possible D match to TRBD1 (6 bases). This CDR3 spans 14 amino acids. The V gene lost 5 bases and the J gene lost 1 base, with 12 bases spanning the gap. The germline gives CDR1 SEHNR, CDR2 FQNEAQ (reference sequence). The CDR3 nucleotides read TGTGCCAGCAGCCCAAAGGACAGATCCTACGAGCAGTACTTC. Translated: CASSPKDRSYEQYF.

The chain is built from TRBV5-1 and TRBJ1-1, with TRBD1 as a possible D gene (5 bases). This CDR3 spans 14 amino acids. Between the trimmed V and J ends, which lost 4 bases and 1 base, there was a span of 11 bases. CDR1 is SGHRS, CDR2 YFSETQ, per germline. CDR3 sequence (DNA): TGCGCCAGCAGCCACCGGGGACCGAACACTGAAGCTTTCTTT. It encodes CASSHRGPNTEAFF.

This clonotype appeared a few times. The chain links TRBV25-1 to TRBJ1-4; no reliable D call. V gave up 0 bases and J gave up 5 bases, with 13 bases separating them. Germline V gene lookup returns CDR1 MGHDK and CDR2 SYGVNS. The CDR3 is 16 residues long. The CDR3 loop is CASSEYFPGANEKLFF. CDR3 bases: TGTGCCAGCAGTGAATATTTCCCAGGAGCCAATGAAAAACTGTTTTTT.

This CDR3 is CSTAALARTEAFF. For the CDR3, the DNA is TGCAGCACGGCGGCTCTCGCCCGCACTGAAGCTTTCTTT. The chain uses TRBV20-1 and TRBJ1-1, with D unclear. This CDR3 contains 13 residues. In germline, CDR1 is DFQATT, CDR2 SNEGSKA (reference sequence).

The chain links TRBV12-3 or TRBV12-4 to TRBJ2-4, with D perhaps matching TRBD1 (5 bases). The DNA end favors TRBJ2-7, so the J call may be wrong. This CDR3 comprises 14 residues. The CDR3 coding sequence is TGTGCCAGCAGTTTTTCCCAGGGAATGGACGAGCAGTACTTC. It translates to CASSFSQGMDEQYF.

The chain has TRBV7-2 and TRBJ2-3, with D possibly matching TRBD2 (5 bases). In germline, CDR1 is SGHTA, CDR2 FQGNSA. CDR3 size: 16 residues. Trimming stripped 2 bases from V and 2 bases from J, with 14 bases between. The CDR3 protein is CASSLTAAGLTDTQYF. DNA for the CDR3: TGTGCCAGCAGCTTAACGGCGGCGGGCCTCACAGATACGCAGTATTTT. The entire variable domain, with the rest obtained from reference TRBV7-2 and TRBJ2-3, is as follows: GAGVSQSPSNKVTEKGKDVELRCDPISGHTALYWYRQSLGQGLEFLIYFQGNSAPDKSGLPSDRFSAERTGGSVSTLTIQRTQQEDSAVYLCASSLTAAGLTDTQYFGPGTRLTVL.

The chain links TRBV6-5 to TRBJ2-1; 9 nucleotides match TRBD2. Trimming took 10 bases from V and 5 from J; bases not matched to a gene: 9. Germline V gives CDR1 MNHEY, CDR2 SVGAGI. The CDR3 is 14 residues long. The CDR3 DNA follows: TGTGCCACTTCCCTGGGACTAGCAAACAATGAGCAGTTCTTC. This encodes CATSLGLANNEQFF.

This clonotype appeared a few times. The gene calls are TRBV5-6 and TRBJ1-2, with 7 nucleotides matching TRBD1. The length of the CDR3 is 16 residues. Germline lookup yields CDR1 SGHDT and CDR2 YYEEEE. J gave up 3 bases and V 3 bases, and 11 bases lay outside the gene matches. DNA of the CDR3: TGTGCCAGCAGCTCCGGACAGGCGGTGTGGGACTATGGCTACACCTTC. The encoded protein is CASSSGQAVWDYGYTF.

This clonotype was seen repeatedly, ten times or more. The gene calls are TRBV5-6 and TRBJ2-1; D gene ambiguous. The germline V and J ends were trimmed by 2 bases and 5 bases, with 5 bases remaining between them. The CDR3 has 12 amino acids. Germline CDR1 and CDR2: SGHDT and YYEEEE. CDR3 amino acids: CASSFDDNEQFF. CDR3 coding DNA: TGTGCCAGCAGCTTCGACGACAATGAGCAGTTCTTC.

The chain recombines TRBV19 with TRBJ1-1; 7 positions agree with TRBD1. This CDR3 spans 14 amino acids. CDR1 and CDR2 from the germline V gene are LNHDA and SQIVND (reference sequence). V gave up 4 bases and J gave up 0 bases; unmatched junction bases: 2. CDR3 residues: CASSTDRLNTEAFF. The CDR3 DNA is TGTGCCAGTAGTACGGACAGGCTGAACACTGAAGCTTTCTTT.

The CDR3 coding sequence is TGCAGTGCTAGTCTCGCGGGAGCTACCACAGATACGCAGTATTTT. This encodes CSASLAGATTDTQYF. This chain uses TRBV20-1 with TRBJ2-3, with 7 bases lining up with TRBD2. Per germline, CDR1 DFQATT and CDR2 SNEGSKA (reference sequence). With V trimmed by 3 bases and J by 2 bases, 8 bases remained unmatched. This CDR3 is built from 15 residues.

The chain has TRBV4-2 and TRBJ2-1, with D perhaps matching TRBD2 (6 bases). V lost 2 bases and J lost 6, with 11 bases in between. CDR1 and CDR2 from the germline V gene are LGHNA and YNFKEQ. The CDR3 is made up of 14 amino acids. The CDR3 loop reads CASSQWGVPNEQFF. CDR3 bases: TGTGCCAGCAGCCAATGGGGGGTGCCCAATGAGCAGTTCTTC.

This clonotype has a handful of counts. This chain links TRBV7-3 with TRBJ2-3; TRBD1 matches 10 bases. Per the germline V gene, CDR1 is SGHTA and CDR2 is FQGTGA. The CDR3 totals 15 residues. The trim removed 5 bases at V and 4 bases at J, leaving 6 bases unmatched. The CDR3 spells CASSPGQGVADTQYF. The CDR3, as DNA: TGTGCCAGCAGCCCCGGACAGGGGGTAGCAGATACGCAGTATTTT.

The CDR3 nucleotides read TGTGCCATCAGTGACCCCGGACAGGTTAATGAAAAACTGTTTTTT. This translates into CAISDPGQVNEKLFF. This chain links TRBV10-3 with TRBJ1-4; the match to TRBD1 covers 7 bases. The CDR3 is made up of 15 amino acids. J lost 4 bases, V lost 3 bases, and 5 bases had no gene match. Germline lookup yields CDR1 ENHRY and CDR2 SYGVKD.

This clonotype was counted once. The V gene is TRBV5-6, the J gene TRBJ2-1; TRBD2 is a possible D gene (6 bases). The germline V and J ends were trimmed by 2 bases and 10 bases, with 13 bases remaining between them. Germline CDR1 and CDR2: SGHDT and YYEEEE. This CDR3 region has 13 residues. The CDR3 region has the DNA TGTGCCAGCAGCTTCCCCCACGGACTAGAGCAGTTCTTC. Protein product: CASSFPHGLEQFF.